This entry is about one TCR beta chain. Its antigen is undetermined. Genomic DNA acted as the template from which TCR beta VDJ combination and CDR3 sequence profiling were carried out. A single record per CDR3 protein comes from TCRdb applying MiXCR to the reads. The table lists tens of thousands of distinct CDR3 sequences, about 45% of them singletons. CDR3 length equals 13 residues. The V gene lost 5 bases and the J gene lost 6 bases, with 13 bases spanning the gap. Germline CDR1 ENHRY, CDR2 SYGVKD. The data originate from a study of CD8+CD57+ T cells in acquired aplastic anemia. Across the whole study: Isolated CD4+ and CD8+ cells, once sorted, yielded DNA averaging around 3.1 ug. As sequenced from healthy donors, CD4+ cells averaged about 10 million reads. Study findings and constraints: For CD8+ Simpson's diversity, patients and controls showed no significant difference. Patients and controls turned out to have twenty-nine CD8+ CDR3 sequences in common.

Sequenced material: sorted CD4+, CD8+, or CD8+CD57+ T cells (not recorded which) from PBMCs. V gene TRBV10-3 combines with J gene TRBJ1-2; TRBD1 might be the D (5 bases). This receptor was taken from a human donor in good health, serving as a control. The CDR3 reads CAISRRDVHGYTF. The CDR3 coding sequence is TGTGCCATCAGTAGACGGGACGTACATGGCTACACCTTC.